The rows below give T cell receptor beta chains drawn from one sample of a study of tumour-infiltrating T cells in Burkitt lymphoma. Generated by immunoSEQ multiplex PCR, the TCRdb table keeps only in-frame clones and is missing some. In the table there are over 800 clones, 70% to 85% of which are singletons. Sequencing was done on a sample of tumor tissue. The receptors originated from a human donor with diffuse large B-cell lymphoma. Some clones in this sample may be carry-over from other donors' samples. CDR3s include the opening cysteine and the closing phenylalanine or tryptophan. A D gene is named only where the DNA matches it firmly.

TRBV21-1	TRBJ1-1	NA	TGTGCCAGCTCACCCCAGGGAGGGTTGAACACTGAAGCTTTCTTT	CASSPQGGLNTEAFF
TRBV6-1	TRBJ2-4	NA	TGTGCCAGCAGTGGCCTCGGGGGGCTCGGCAAAAACATTCAGTACTTC	CASSGLGGLGKNIQYF
TRBV30	TRBJ2-7	TRBD1	TGTGCCTGGACCCCAGGGGTAGGGGGCCACGAGCAGTACTTC	CAWTPGVGGHEQYF
TRBV5-1	TRBJ2-7	NA	TGCGCCAGCAGCTTCGGACAGAGTTACGAGCAGTACTTC	CASSFGQSYEQYF
TRBV29-1	TRBJ2-5	NA	TGCAGCGTTGAAAAAGAGACCCAGTACTTC	CSVEKETQYF
TRBV18	TRBJ2-1	NA	TGTGCCAGCCTAGCTACTGGTGAGCAGTTCTTC	CASLATGEQFF
TRBV7-9	TRBJ2-7	NA	TGTGCCAGTAGCCTGACTGGGACAGAGCAGTACTTC	CASSLTGTEQYF